This T cell receptor (beta chain) appears in the sequencing data of a study of cytomegalovirus exposure and HLA in healthy donors. The germline CDR1 and CDR2 sequences are MNHEY and SVGAGI. Trimming left V 6 bases short and J 0 bases short, with 12 bases between. This CDR3 region has 15 residues. Researchers ran the PCR with 60 Vbeta and 13 Jbeta primers. The data were produced by immunoSEQ multiplex PCR, yet TCRdb's version contains in-frame clones alone and is incomplete. Of 90,000 to 100,000 clones detected, roughly 71% appear once; the ten largest clones hold approximately 2.9%. The specimen sequenced was PBMCs. The rearrangement joins TRBV6-5 to TRBJ1-3; TRBD1 is a possible D gene (6 bases). The source is a man between 50 and 59 years old in good health and CMV-seronegative. The CDR3 region is CASRRTADSGNTIYF. CDR3 nucleotide sequence: TGTGCCAGCAGAAGGACAGCAGACTCTGGAAACACCATATATTTT.